Each of the 12 T cell receptor beta chains below was sequenced from the same sample in a study of read filtering for tumor transcriptome and immune sequencing. The library was built from about 400 ng RNA with molecular barcoded adaptors for alpha/delta and beta/gamma chains. TCRdb fed the reads into MiXCR, producing one record per CDR3 protein. Of 50,000 or so distinct CDR3 sequences in the sample, 12% were seen once. The sample taken for sequencing was a population of CD138-negative cells sorted from bone marrow. Source of these receptors: a donor older than 35 with multiple myeloma.

Notes on this clonotype: The junction and the germline gene differ at one end; a read error may be behind it. The chain joins TRBV20-1 to TRBJ2-3; D could derive from TRBD1 or TRBD2 (5 bases each). Germline V gene lookup returns CDR1 DFQATT and CDR2 SNEGSKA (reference sequence). This CDR3 spans 14 amino acids. Written as DNA, the CDR3 is TGCAGTGCTAGACCCAGGGCTAGCACAAATACGCAGTATTTT. It specifies CSARPRASTNTQYF.

The table lists this clonotype with many counts. V is TRBV7-6 and J is TRBJ2-7, with D perhaps matching TRBD1 or TRBD2 (6 bases each). Trimming stripped 6 bases from V and 4 bases from J, with 16 bases between. This CDR3 comprises 14 residues. Germline CDR1 reads SGHVS; CDR2 reads FNYEAQ. The CDR3 is CASRLGGGPYEQYF. In DNA, the CDR3 is TGTGCCAGCAGGCTTGGAGGGGGACCATACGAGCAGTACTTC.

This clonotype was counted many times. The CDR3 bases are TGTGCCAGCAGCTTGGGGTTTCCAACTGGGGCCAACGTCCTGACTTTC. Its protein is CASSLGFPTGANVLTF. The rearrangement links TRBV7-9 to TRBJ2-6; D is ambiguous. The ends were cut back, 3 bases at V and 2 bases at J, with 11 bases in the middle. The V gene's germline CDR1 is SEHNR and CDR2 FQNEAQ (reference sequence). This CDR3 is built from 16 residues.

This clonotype was recorded many times. The chain couples TRBV27 to TRBJ2-4, with D hard to call. CDR1 MNHEY and CDR2 SMNVEV come from the germline V gene (reference sequence). The CDR3 loop spans 13 amino acids. With 6 bases removed from V and 3 bases from J, the gap between germline ends came to 9 bases. For the CDR3, the DNA is TGTGCCAGCAGCCCAAACTTCAAAAACATTCAGTACTTC. Encoded protein: CASSPNFKNIQYF.

There are many counts of this clonotype. The rearrangement links TRBV21-1 to TRBJ2-3; the D call TRBD1 from the table was never checked on the DNA. TRBV21-1 is tagged as a pseudogene. The CDR3 covers 12 residues. CDR3 DNA: TGTGCCAGCAGCAAAGCGCGAAGCCGGGGGTATTTT. Translation: CASSKARSRGYF.

This clonotype showed up many times. The rearrangement links TRBV6-5 to TRBJ1-5; TRBD1 might be the D (6 bases). CDR1 is MNHEY and CDR2 is SVGAGI in the germline V gene. V was clipped by 0 bases and J by 2 bases, with 8 bases between them. The CDR3 contains 15 residues. CDR3 region: CASSYSGAGNQPQHF. Here the CDR3 DNA reads TGTGCCAGCAGTTACTCGGGGGCCGGCAATCAGCCCCAGCATTTT.

This clonotype was counted many times. The chain is built from TRBV7-6 and TRBJ2-7; perhaps D is TRBD1 or TRBD2 (5 bases each). Trimming took off 3 bases at V and 6 bases at J, with 15 bases between the two ends. This CDR3 region has 14 residues. Germline V gene sequence: CDR1 SGHVS, CDR2 FNYEAQ. CDR3 sequence (DNA): TGTGCCAGCAGCTTCGGGACCACCTTCCGCGAGCAGTACTTC. This sequence encodes CASSFGTTFREQYF.

With regard to this clonotype: It may be a read error: a sequence one base away is much more abundant. The V and J genes are TRBV4-1 and TRBJ1-6; no clear D gene. CDR3 length equals 17 residues. Germline V gene sequence: CDR1 MGHRA, CDR2 YSYEKL. In nucleotides, the CDR3 is TGCGCCGGCAGCCAATCCCCCCTGAAGTCGCGGAATTCACCCCTCCACTTT. This codes for CAGSQSPLKSRNSPLHF.

There are many counts of this clonotype. This chain links TRBV7-2 with TRBJ1-1; 7 positions match TRBD1. With 6 bases clipped from V and 4 bases from J, the junction kept 8 bases outside the gene matches. This CDR3 spans 14 amino acids. Germline-derived CDR1 and CDR2 are SGHTA and FQGNSA. CDR3 sequence reads: CASRFEGTVTEAFF. CDR3 bases: TGTGCCAGCAGATTCGAAGGGACAGTCACTGAAGCTTTCTTT.

Many counts were recorded for this clonotype. V and J are TRBV7-8 and TRBJ2-7; D might be TRBD2 (5 bases). Germline V CDR1 and CDR2: SGHVS, FQNEAQ. Trimming left V 2 bases short and J 0 bases short, with 8 bases between. CDR3 size: 14 residues. CDR3: CASSLSGDSYEQYF. The CDR3, as DNA: TGTGCCAGCAGCTTATCCGGGGACTCCTACGAGCAGTACTTC.

This clonotype was observed once. A read error may explain this, as a much larger clone is one base away. The chain couples TRBV11-1 to TRBJ1-2; 9 nucleotides align to TRBD1. Germline loops: CDR1 SGHAT, CDR2 FQDESV (reference sequence). The CDR3 sequence is 13 residues long. Losses at the gene ends were 10 bases for V and 4 bases for J; bases not matched to a gene: 7. CDR3 nucleotide sequence: TGTGCCAACAGAGGGACAGGGCTCTATGGCTACACCTTC. Residues: CANRGTGLYGYTF.

In its sample, this clonotype was seen a few times. The genes are TRBV28 and TRBJ1-1, with D uncertain. Germline assignment: CDR1 MDHEN and CDR2 SYDVKM. The CDR3 covers 15 residues. V was trimmed by 2 bases and J by 1 base, leaving 11 bases between them. The CDR3, as DNA: TGTGCCAGCAGTTTAACGTTAAAGGGGAACACTGAAGCTTTCTTT. Encoded protein: CASSLTLKGNTEAFF.